Listed below are T cell receptor beta chains from one sample, sequenced in a study of Graves' ophthalmopathy and Graves' hyperthyroidism. Each CDR3 protein is one row after TCRdb ran MiXCR on the multiplex PCR reads. This table holds about 370,000 distinct CDR3 sequences, 15% to 20% found once. Sequencing was done on a sample of peripheral blood. The receptors derive from an adult woman with stable Graves' hyperthyroidism. CDR3s include the opening cysteine and the closing phenylalanine or tryptophan.

CDR3 length	V gene	J gene	CDR3 protein
14	TRBV20-1	TRBJ2-7	CSAKGLASSYEQYF
13	TRBV19	TRBJ2-7	CASSQRPAYEQYF
14	TRBV28	TRBJ2-7	CASSSAGTSGTGSF
12	TRBV20-1	TRBJ2-7	CSASPRGYEQYF
15	TRBV7-8	TRBJ1-5	CASSPSYVRDQPQHF
16	TRBV28	TRBJ1-1	CASSPTLGNVNTEAFF
14	TRBV6-1	TRBJ1-1	CASSQGGLNTEAFF
15	TRBV14	TRBJ2-7	CASSQDGVHKYEQYF
17	TRBV12-5	TRBJ1-2	CASGSIFTGGIGYGYTF
14	TRBV6-2/TRBV6-3	TRBJ1-1	CASSTGGLNTEAFF
16	TRBV12-3/TRBV12-4	TRBJ2-4	CASSFVAGGAKNIQYF
14	TRBV4-2	TRBJ1-2	CASSQAGTNYGYTF
16	TRBV27	TRBJ2-5	CASSPHETTFQETQYF
11	TRBV2	TRBJ2-2	CASQRAGELFF
15	TRBV28	TRBJ1-2	CASSRPDRGLRGYTF
15	TRBV12-3/TRBV12-4	TRBJ2-7	CASSLTGVRSHEQYF
14	TRBV6-1	TRBJ1-2	CASSGVGVTYGYTF
15	TRBV2	TRBJ2-1	CASRMDRSSYNEQFF
16	TRBV5-1	TRBJ2-7	CASSGRTGQVTTEQYF
13	TRBV24-1	TRBJ2-2	CATSRRGSGELFF
16	TRBV6-2/TRBV6-3	TRBJ1-1	CASSYSTGSMNTEAFF
13	TRBV10-2	TRBJ1-1	CASSKGGYTEAFF
15	TRBV6-1	TRBJ1-5	CASSEGQSSNQPQHF
15	TRBV12-5	TRBJ2-2	CASGSPGWYTGELFF
15	TRBV6-1	TRBJ2-2	CASSEFQTNTGELFF
16	TRBV7-8	TRBJ2-7	CASSGNSRQGAYEQYF
10	TRBV29-1	TRBJ1-2	CSVESGGYTF
13	TRBV3-1	TRBJ2-5	CASSVRDLETQYF
15	TRBV12-3/TRBV12-4	TRBJ1-1	CASSSQGGGNTEAFF
16	TRBV30	TRBJ2-7	CAWSLRWQSYSYEQYF
14	TRBV9	TRBJ2-7	CASSAKRDLYEQYF